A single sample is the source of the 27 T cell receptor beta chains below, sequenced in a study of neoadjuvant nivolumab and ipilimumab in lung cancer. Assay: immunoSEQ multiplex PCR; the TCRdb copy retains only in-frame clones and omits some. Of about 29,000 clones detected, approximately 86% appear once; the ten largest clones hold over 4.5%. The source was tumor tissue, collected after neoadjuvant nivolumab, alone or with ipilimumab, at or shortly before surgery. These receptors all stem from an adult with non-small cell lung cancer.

The CDR3 nucleotides read TGTGCCAGCAGAACCGGGGATTTCGGCACTGAAGCTTTCTTT. It is translated as CASRTGDFGTEAFF. The rearrangement joins TRBV6-5 to TRBJ1-1, with D hard to call. This CDR3 spans 14 amino acids. The V end was cut by 6 bases, the J end by 4 bases, with 15 bases between. CDR1 is MNHEY, CDR2 SVGAGI, per germline.

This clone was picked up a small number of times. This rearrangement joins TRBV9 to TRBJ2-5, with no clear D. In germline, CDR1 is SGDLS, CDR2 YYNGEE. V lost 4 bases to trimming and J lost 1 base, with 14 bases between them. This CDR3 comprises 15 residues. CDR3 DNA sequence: TGTGCCAGCAGCCCTAGAGAAGGGCTCCAAGAGACCCAGTACTTC. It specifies CASSPREGLQETQYF. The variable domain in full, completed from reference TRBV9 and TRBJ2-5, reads DSGVTQTPKHLITATGQRVTLRCSPRSGDLSVYWYQQSLDQGLQFLIQYYNGEERAKGNILERFSAQQFPDLHSELNLSSLELGDSALYFCASSPREGLQETQYFGPGTRLLVL.

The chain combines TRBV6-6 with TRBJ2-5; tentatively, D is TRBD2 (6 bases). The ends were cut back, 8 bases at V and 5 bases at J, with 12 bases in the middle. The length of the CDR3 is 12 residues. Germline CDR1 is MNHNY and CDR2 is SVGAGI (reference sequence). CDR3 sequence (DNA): TGTGCCAGCGGGAGGCGAGGGGAGACCCAGTACTTC. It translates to CASGRRGETQYF.

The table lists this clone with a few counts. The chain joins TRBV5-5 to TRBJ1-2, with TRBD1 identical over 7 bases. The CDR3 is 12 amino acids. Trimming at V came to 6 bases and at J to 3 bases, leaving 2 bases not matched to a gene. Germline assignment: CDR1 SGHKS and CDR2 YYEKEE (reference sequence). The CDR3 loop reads CASNDRDYGYTF. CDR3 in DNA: TGTGCCAGCAACGACAGGGACTATGGCTACACCTTC.

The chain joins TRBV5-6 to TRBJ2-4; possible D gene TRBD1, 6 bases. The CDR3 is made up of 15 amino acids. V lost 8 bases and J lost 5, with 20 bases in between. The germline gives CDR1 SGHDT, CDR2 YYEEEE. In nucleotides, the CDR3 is TGTGCCAGTCATTCCCCGTGGGCAGGGGAAAACATTCAGTACTTC. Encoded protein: CASHSPWAGENIQYF.

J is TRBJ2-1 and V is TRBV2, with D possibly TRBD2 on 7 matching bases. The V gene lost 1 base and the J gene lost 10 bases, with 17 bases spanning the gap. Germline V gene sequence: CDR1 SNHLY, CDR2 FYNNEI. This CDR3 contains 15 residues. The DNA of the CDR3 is TGTGCCAGCAGTGAAGGGAATCAGGGGAGGGCGGAGCAGTTCTTC. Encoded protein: CASSEGNQGRAEQFF.

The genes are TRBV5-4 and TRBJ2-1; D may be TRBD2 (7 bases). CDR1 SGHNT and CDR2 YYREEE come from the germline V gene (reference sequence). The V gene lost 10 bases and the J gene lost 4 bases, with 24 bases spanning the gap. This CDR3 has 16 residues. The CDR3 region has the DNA TGTGCCGGAACTTTTGGGGGGGGCGTTTCTTACAATGAGCAGTTCTTC. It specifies CAGTFGGGVSYNEQFF.

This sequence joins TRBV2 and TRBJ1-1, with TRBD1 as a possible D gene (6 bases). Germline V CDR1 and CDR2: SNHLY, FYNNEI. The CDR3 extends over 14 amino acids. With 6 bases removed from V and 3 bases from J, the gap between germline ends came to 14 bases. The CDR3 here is CASRLQGADTEAFF. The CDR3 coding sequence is TGTGCCAGCAGACTACAGGGTGCTGACACTGAAGCTTTCTTT.

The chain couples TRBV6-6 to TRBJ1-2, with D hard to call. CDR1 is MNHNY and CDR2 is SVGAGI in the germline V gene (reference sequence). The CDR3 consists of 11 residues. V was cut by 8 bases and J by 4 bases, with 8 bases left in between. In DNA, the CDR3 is TGTGCCAGCCGGGCAGCCTATGGCTACACCTTC. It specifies CASRAAYGYTF.

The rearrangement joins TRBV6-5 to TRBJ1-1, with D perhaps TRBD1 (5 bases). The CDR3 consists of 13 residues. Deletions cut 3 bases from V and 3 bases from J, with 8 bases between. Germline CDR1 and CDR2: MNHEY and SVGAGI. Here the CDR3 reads CASSYLGDTEAFF. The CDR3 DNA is TGTGCCAGCAGTTATCTAGGGGACACTGAAGCTTTCTTT.

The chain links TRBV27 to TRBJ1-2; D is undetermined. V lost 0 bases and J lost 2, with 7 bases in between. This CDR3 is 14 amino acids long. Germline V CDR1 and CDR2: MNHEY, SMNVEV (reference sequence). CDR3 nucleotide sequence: TGTGCCAGCAGTTTATCCCCCGGGAACTATGGCTACACCTTC. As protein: CASSLSPGNYGYTF.

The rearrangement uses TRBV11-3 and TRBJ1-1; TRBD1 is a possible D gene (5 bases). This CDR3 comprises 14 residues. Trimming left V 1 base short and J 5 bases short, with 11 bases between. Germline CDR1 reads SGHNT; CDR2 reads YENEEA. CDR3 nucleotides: TGTGCCAGCAGCTTAGCTGGGGCTAGTACTGAAGCTTTCTTT. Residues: CASSLAGASTEAFF.

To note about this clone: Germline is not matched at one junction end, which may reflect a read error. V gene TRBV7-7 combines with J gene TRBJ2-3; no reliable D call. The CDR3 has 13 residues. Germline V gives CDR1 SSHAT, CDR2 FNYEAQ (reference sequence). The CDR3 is CASSVGVRDTQYF. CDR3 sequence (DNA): TGTGCTAGCAGTGTGGGCGTTAGAGATACGCAGTATTTT.

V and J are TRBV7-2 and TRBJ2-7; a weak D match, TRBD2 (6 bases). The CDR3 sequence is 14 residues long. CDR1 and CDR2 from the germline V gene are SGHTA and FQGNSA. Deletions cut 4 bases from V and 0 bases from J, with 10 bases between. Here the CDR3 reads CASSYGGSSYEQYF. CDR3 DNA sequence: TGTGCCAGCAGCTATGGGGGGAGCTCCTACGAGCAGTACTTC.

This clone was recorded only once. The CDR3 here is CAWGRDQSTGDTQYF. CDR3 sequence (DNA): TGTGCCTGGGGCCGGGACCAAAGCACGGGAGATACGCAGTATTTT. This sequence joins TRBV30 and TRBJ2-3, with D tentatively TRBD1 or TRBD2 (5 bases each). Germline CDR1 is GTSNPN and CDR2 is SVGIG (reference sequence). Trimming cost V 5 bases and J 5 bases, with 20 bases left between them. This CDR3 region has 15 residues.

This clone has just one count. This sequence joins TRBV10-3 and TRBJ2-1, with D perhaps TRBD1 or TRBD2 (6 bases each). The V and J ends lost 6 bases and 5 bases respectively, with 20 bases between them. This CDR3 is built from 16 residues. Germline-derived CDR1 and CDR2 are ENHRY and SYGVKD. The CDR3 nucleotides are TGTGCCATCAGCGAGCAGGGACAACTAGCCAACAATGAGCAGTTCTTC. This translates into CAISEQGQLANNEQFF.

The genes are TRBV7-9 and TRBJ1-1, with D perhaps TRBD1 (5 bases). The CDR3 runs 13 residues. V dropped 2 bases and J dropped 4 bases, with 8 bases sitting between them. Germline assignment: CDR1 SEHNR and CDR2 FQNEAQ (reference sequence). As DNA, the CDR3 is TGTGCCAGCAGCTTATACGGGGGCACTGAAGCTTTCTTT. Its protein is CASSLYGGTEAFF. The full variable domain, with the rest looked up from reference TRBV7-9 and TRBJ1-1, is DTGVSQNPRHKITKRGQNVTFRCDPISEHNRLYWYRQTLGQGPEFLTYFQNEAQLEKSRLLSDRFSAERPKGSFSTLEIQRTEQGDSAMYLCASSLYGGTEAFFGQGTRLTVV.

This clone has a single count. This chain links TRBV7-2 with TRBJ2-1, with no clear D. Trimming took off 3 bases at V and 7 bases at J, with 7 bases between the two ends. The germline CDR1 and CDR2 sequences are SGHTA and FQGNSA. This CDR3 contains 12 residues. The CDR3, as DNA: TGTGCCAGCAGCTTTTCGGTAAATGAGCAGTTCTTC. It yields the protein CASSFSVNEQFF. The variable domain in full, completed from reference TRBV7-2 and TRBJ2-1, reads GAGVSQSPSNKVTEKGKDVELRCDPISGHTALYWYRQSLGQGLEFLIYFQGNSAPDKSGLPSDRFSAERTGGSVSTLTIQRTQQEDSAVYLCASSFSVNEQFFGPGTRLTVL.

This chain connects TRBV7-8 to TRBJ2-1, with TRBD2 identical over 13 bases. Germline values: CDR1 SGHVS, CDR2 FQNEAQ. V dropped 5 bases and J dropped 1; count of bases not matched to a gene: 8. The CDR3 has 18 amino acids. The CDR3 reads CASSPDRTSGSSYNEQFF. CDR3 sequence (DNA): TGTGCCAGCAGCCCTGACAGGACTAGCGGGAGTTCCTACAATGAGCAGTTCTTC.

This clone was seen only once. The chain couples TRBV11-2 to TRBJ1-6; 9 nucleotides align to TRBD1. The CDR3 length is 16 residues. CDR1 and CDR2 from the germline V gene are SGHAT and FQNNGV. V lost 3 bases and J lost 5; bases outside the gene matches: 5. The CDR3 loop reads CASSLNRGPDNSPLHF. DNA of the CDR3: TGTGCCAGCAGCTTGAACAGGGGGCCGGATAATTCACCCCTCCACTTT.

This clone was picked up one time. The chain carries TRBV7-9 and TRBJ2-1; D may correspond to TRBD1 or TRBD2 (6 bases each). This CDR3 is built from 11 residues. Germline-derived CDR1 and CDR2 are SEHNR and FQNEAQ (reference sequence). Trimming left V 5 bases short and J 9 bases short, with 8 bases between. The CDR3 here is CASSKGGEQFF. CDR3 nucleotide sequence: TGTGCCAGCAGCAAGGGGGGTGAGCAGTTCTTC.

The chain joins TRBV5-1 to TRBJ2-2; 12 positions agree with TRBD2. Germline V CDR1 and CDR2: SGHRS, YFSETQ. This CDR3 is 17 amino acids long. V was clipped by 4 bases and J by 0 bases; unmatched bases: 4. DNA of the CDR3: TGCGCCAGCAGCGTGACTAGCGGGGGTACGAACACCGGGGAGCTGTTTTTT. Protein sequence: CASSVTSGGTNTGELFF.

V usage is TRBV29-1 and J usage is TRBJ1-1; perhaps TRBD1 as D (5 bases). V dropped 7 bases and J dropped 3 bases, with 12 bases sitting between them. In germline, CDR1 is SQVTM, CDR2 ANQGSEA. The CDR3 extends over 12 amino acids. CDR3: CSGGDFDTEAFF. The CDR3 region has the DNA TGCAGCGGTGGGGACTTTGACACTGAAGCTTTCTTT.

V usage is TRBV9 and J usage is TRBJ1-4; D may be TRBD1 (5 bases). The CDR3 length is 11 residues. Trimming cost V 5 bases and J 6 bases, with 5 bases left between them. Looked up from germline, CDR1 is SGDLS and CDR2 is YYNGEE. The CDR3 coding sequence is TGTGCCAGCAGGACAGATGAAAAACTGTTTTTT. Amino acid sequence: CASRTDEKLFF.

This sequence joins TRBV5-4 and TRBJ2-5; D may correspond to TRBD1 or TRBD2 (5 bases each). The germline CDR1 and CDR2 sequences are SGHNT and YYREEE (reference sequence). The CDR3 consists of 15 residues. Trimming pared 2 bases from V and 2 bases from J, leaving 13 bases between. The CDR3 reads CASSLTFEGQETQYF. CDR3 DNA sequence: TGTGCCAGCAGCTTAACTTTCGAGGGGCAAGAGACCCAGTACTTC.

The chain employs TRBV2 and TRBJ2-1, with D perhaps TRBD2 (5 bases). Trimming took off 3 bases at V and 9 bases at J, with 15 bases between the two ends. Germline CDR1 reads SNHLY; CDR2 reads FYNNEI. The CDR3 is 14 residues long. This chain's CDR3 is CASSEVGGSGEQFF. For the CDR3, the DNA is TGTGCCAGCAGTGAGGTCGGTGGGAGCGGTGAGCAGTTCTTC.

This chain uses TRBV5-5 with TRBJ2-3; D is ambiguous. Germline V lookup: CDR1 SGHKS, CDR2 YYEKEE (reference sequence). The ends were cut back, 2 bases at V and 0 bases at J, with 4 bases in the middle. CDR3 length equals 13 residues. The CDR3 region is CASSLFSTDTQYF. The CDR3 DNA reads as TGTGCCAGCAGCTTATTTAGCACAGATACGCAGTATTTT. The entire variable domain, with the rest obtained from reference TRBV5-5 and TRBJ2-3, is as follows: DAGVTQSPTHLIKTRGQQVTLRCSPISGHKSVSWYQQVLGQGPQFIFQYYEKEERGRGNFPDRFSARQFPNYSSELNVNALLLGDSALYLCASSLFSTDTQYFGPGTRLTVL.